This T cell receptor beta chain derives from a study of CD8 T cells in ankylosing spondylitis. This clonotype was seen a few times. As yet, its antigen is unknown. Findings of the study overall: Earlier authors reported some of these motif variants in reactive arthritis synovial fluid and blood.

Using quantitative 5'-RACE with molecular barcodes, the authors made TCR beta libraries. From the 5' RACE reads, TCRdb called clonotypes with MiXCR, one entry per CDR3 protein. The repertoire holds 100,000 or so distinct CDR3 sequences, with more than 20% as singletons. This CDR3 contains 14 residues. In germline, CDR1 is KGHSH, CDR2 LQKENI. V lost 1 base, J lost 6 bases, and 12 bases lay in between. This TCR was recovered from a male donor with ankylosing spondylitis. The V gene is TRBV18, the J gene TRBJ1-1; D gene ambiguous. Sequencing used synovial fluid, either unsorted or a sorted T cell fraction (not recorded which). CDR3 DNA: TGTGCCAGCTCACCACAGGGCTTTGAGGCTGAAGCTTTCTTT. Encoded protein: CASSPQGFEAEAFF.